The rows below give T cell receptor beta chains drawn from one sample of a study of Tregs in tolerant kidney transplant recipients. Here immunoSEQ multiplex PCR was the method, and the copy in TCRdb shows in-frame clones only, minus some. The table shows some 110,000 clones, with around 94% occurring only once. The sample was CD4+ T cells from blood. These receptors were collected from a human donor in good health. The CDR3 runs from the conserved cysteine through the conserved F or W. The D gene is left open where the match is weak. The listing skips clone size in some rows; elsewhere it reads once, few, many or a size class.

J | V | length | size | D | DNA | CDR3
TRBJ2-7 | TRBV10-2 | 15 | - | TRBD2 | TGCGCCAGCACCCTGGGGGCGGGAGGGGACTACGAGCAGTACTTC | CASTLGAGGDYEQYF
TRBJ1-5 | TRBV6-5 | 14 | - | - | TGTGCCAGCAGTTCCTCTGGTTCGAATCAGCCCCAGCATTTT | CASSSSGSNQPQHF
TRBJ2-2 | TRBV6-5 | 13 | - | - | TGTGCCAGCCAAAGCTCCGGCACCGGGGAGCTGTTTTTT | CASQSSGTGELFF
TRBJ2-5 | TRBV5-1 | 16 | - | TRBD2 | TGCGCCAGCAGCTTTTATCCAGCGGGAGGTAAAGAGACCCAGTACTTC | CASSFYPAGGKETQYF
TRBJ1-1 | TRBV19 | 14 | - | - | TGTGCCAGTTTTAAATCACCGTGGGGTTCTGAAGCTTTCTTT | CASFKSPWGSEAFF
TRBJ2-1 | TRBV30 | 14 | - | - | TGTGCCTGGTCCAGGGCAGGGGGGTACAATGAGCAGTTCTTC | CAWSRAGGYNEQFF
TRBJ1-2 | TRBV6-6 | 14 | - | TRBD1 | TGTGCCAGCAGTTACTCCCCGAGGACAGGCGGCTACACCTTC | CASSYSPRTGGYTF
TRBJ1-1 | TRBV11-2 | 13 | once | - | TGTGCCAGCAGCTTAGAGAGGGCGGCTGAAGCTTTCTTT | CASSLERAAEAFF
TRBJ2-5 | TRBV6-1 | 12 | - | - | TGTGCCAGCAGTGGTCCGTGGGAGACCCAGTACTTC | CASSGPWETQYF
TRBJ2-3 | TRBV13 | 16 | once | TRBD2 | TGTGCCAGCAGCTTAGGGGCGGGAGGGCCTACAGATACGCAGTATTTT | CASSLGAGGPTDTQYF
TRBJ2-5 | TRBV5-1 | 13 | few | TRBD1 | TGCGCCAGCAGCCCGGACAGGGGAGAGACCCAGTACTTC | CASSPDRGETQYF
TRBJ1-5 | TRBV9 | 15 | few | - | TGTGCCAGCAGCGTAGAGGGGCAGCCAGTCCGGCCCCAGCATTTT | CASSVEGQPVRPQHF
TRBJ1-1 | TRBV5-1 | 13 | - | TRBD1 | TGCGCCAGCAGCCAGGGGGCTCCCACTGAAGCTTTCTTT | CASSQGAPTEAFF
TRBJ1-3 | TRBV29-1 | 12 | - | - | TGCAGCGGCTGGACTCTCGGAAACACCATATATTTT | CSGWTLGNTIYF
TRBJ2-7 | TRBV18 | 16 | - | - | TGTGCCAGCTCACCACGGGGGATGGGGGGTTTCTACGAGCAGTACTTC | CASSPRGMGGFYEQYF
TRBJ1-2 | TRBV6-1 | 15 | - | TRBD1 | TGTGCCAGCAGTGAAGCTTCAGGGGGATCCTATGGCTACACCTTC | CASSEASGGSYGYTF
TRBJ2-1 | TRBV25-1 | 15 | - | TRBD2 | TGTGCCAGCAGTGCAAGCCCTAGCGGCTACAATGAGCAGTTCTTC | CASSASPSGYNEQFF
TRBJ2-2 | TRBV28 | 12 | - | - | TGTGCCAGCAGTTCCGTCCCCGGGGAGCTGTTTTTT | CASSSVPGELFF
TRBJ2-7 | TRBV6-5 | 13 | - | - | TGTGCCAGCACCGCAACGAACGGGTACGAGCAGTACTTC | CASTATNGYEQYF
TRBJ2-6 | TRBV5-1 | 15 | - | - | TGCGCCAGCACCCAGGATCCCTCTGGGGCCAACGTCCTGACTTTC | CASTQDPSGANVLTF
TRBJ2-7 | TRBV15 | 16 | once | TRBD2 | TGTGCCACCAGCAGAGGTGGACTAGCGGGCTCCTACGAGCAGTACTTC | CATSRGGLAGSYEQYF
TRBJ2-5 | TRBV29-1 | 16 | - | TRBD2 | TGCAGCGTTGGAGCCTTCGCGGGGGACCAAGGGGAGACCCAGTACTTC | CSVGAFAGDQGETQYF
TRBJ2-7 | TRBV5-1 | 15 | - | TRBD1 | TGCGCCAGCAGCTCGATAACAGGGGGAGGCTACGAGCAGTACTTC | CASSSITGGGYEQYF
TRBJ2-7 | TRBV7-7 | 13 | - | - | TGTGCCAGCAGCTCAGGCCTCTCACTGGAGCAGTACTTC | CASSSGLSLEQYF
TRBJ2-7 | TRBV6-5 | 14 | - | - | TGTGCCAGCAGCCGGGACCATAATTCCTACGAGCAGTACTTC | CASSRDHNSYEQYF
TRBJ2-4 | TRBV5-8 | 15 | - | - | TGTGCCAGCAGCCCCCGGCAGGGGGGGCAGAACATTCAGTACTTC | CASSPRQGGQNIQYF
TRBJ1-1 | TRBV4-1 | 14 | once | - | TGCGCCAGCAGCCAAAATTCCCATGCGGGTGAAGCTTTCTTT | CASSQNSHAGEAFF
TRBJ1-2 | TRBV6-5 | 13 | - | - | TGTGCCAGCAGATCCCTTCAATCGTGGGGCTACACCTTC | CASRSLQSWGYTF
TRBJ2-7 | TRBV7-7 | 13 | - | - | TGTGCTAGCGCGGCGGGATGGAGCTACGAGCAGTACTTC | CASAAGWSYEQYF
TRBJ1-1 | TRBV6-5 | 16 | - | - | TGTGCCAGCAGTTACGTAACCGGGACACTGAACACTGAAGCTTTCTTT | CASSYVTGTLNTEAFF
TRBJ1-2 | TRBV5-1 | 14 | - | TRBD1 | TGCGCCAGCAGCTTGGCCGTTACAGGGGGTGGCTACACCTTC | CASSLAVTGGGYTF
TRBJ2-7 | TRBV5-1 | 14 | - | - | TGCGCCAGCAGCTTGGGTACAGCCACTGTCGAGCAGTACTTC | CASSLGTATVEQYF
TRBJ2-2 | TRBV30 | 15 | - | TRBD1 | TGTGCCTGGAGGGGGATAGGGGGCCCCACCGGGGAGCTGTTTTTT | CAWRGIGGPTGELFF
TRBJ1-2 | TRBV7-2 | 13 | - | - | TGTGCCAGCAGCTTAGGTTGGAACTATGGCTACACCTTC | CASSLGWNYGYTF
TRBJ1-1 | TRBV28 | 15 | - | - | TGTGCCAGCAGTTTATTCCAGAGGAGCAACACTGAAGCTTTCTTT | CASSLFQRSNTEAFF
TRBJ1-3 | TRBV7-9 | 16 | - | - | TGTGCCAGCAGCCCCACGGCCCGACAGACCGGAAACACCATATATTTT | CASSPTARQTGNTIYF
TRBJ2-1 | TRBV4-2 | 18 | - | TRBD2 | TGTGCCAGCAGCCTTGGACTAGCGGGAGGGCCGGGGTTTAGTGAGCAGTTCTTC | CASSLGLAGGPGFSEQFF
TRBJ1-2 | TRBV6-5 | 13 | - | - | TGTGCCATCACCCGAGGCGGACCCTATGGCTACACCTTC | CAITRGGPYGYTF
TRBJ1-3 | TRBV5-1 | 16 | - | - | TGCGCCAGCAGCTTGGGGGCAGGAATCTCTGGAAACACCATATATTTT | CASSLGAGISGNTIYF
TRBJ2-5 | TRBV12-5 | 14 | - | - | TGTGCTAGTGGTGCCCGAGGGTTAGCCGGGACCCAGTACTTC | CASGARGLAGTQYF
TRBJ1-6 | TRBV5-5 | 14 | once | - | TGTGCCAGCTTTGGTCAGGGCCTGGAGTCACCCCTCCACTTT | CASFGQGLESPLHF
TRBJ2-7 | TRBV29-1 | 11 | - | TRBD1 | TGCAGCGTGGGACAGGCCTACGAGCAGTACTTC | CSVGQAYEQYF
TRBJ2-5 | TRBV5-4 | 15 | - | - | TGTGCCAGCAGCCGGGACCCGGACTCCCAAGAGACCCAGTACTTC | CASSRDPDSQETQYF
TRBJ2-1 | TRBV10-1 | 13 | - | - | TGCGCCAGCAGTAGGGTAGAGTACAATGAGCAGTTCTTC | CASSRVEYNEQFF
TRBJ2-5 | TRBV11-2 | 16 | - | - | TGTGCCAGCAGACCTATCACAGGGAAGCGCGGAGAGACCCAGTACTTC | CASRPITGKRGETQYF
TRBJ1-4 | TRBV15 | 14 | - | - | TGTGCCACCAGCAGAGATCAGGGGTTTGAAAAACTGTTTTTT | CATSRDQGFEKLFF
TRBJ1-3 | TRBV6-5 | 16 | - | - | TGTGCCAGCAGTTACGGGCACCCGGCAACTGGAAACACCATATATTTT | CASSYGHPATGNTIYF
TRBJ2-4 | TRBV29-1 | 12 | - | TRBD1 | TGCAGCGTAGGGACAGGGAAAAACATTCAGTACTTC | CSVGTGKNIQYF
TRBJ1-5 | TRBV10-3 | 15 | - | - | TGTGCCATCAGTGAGGGGTCAGGTAGCAATCAGCCCCAGCATTTT | CAISEGSGSNQPQHF
TRBJ2-1 | TRBV5-6 | 16 | - | TRBD1 | TGTGCCAGCAGCCGACGACAGGGGGCGATCTACAATGAGCAGTTCTTC | CASSRRQGAIYNEQFF
TRBJ2-7 | TRBV5-1 | 15 | - | - | TGCGCCAGCAGCCTGACTTCCACCCAGAGCTACGAGCAGTACTTC | CASSLTSTQSYEQYF
TRBJ1-1 | TRBV29-1 | 16 | - | - | TGCAGCGTTGAAGATCTCATGAGCGGGGGGCACACTGAAGCTTTCTTT | CSVEDLMSGGHTEAFF
TRBJ2-1 | TRBV4-2 | 15 | - | - | TGTGCCAGCAGCCAAGAAGGAGGAACCTACAATGAGCAGTTCTTC | CASSQEGGTYNEQFF